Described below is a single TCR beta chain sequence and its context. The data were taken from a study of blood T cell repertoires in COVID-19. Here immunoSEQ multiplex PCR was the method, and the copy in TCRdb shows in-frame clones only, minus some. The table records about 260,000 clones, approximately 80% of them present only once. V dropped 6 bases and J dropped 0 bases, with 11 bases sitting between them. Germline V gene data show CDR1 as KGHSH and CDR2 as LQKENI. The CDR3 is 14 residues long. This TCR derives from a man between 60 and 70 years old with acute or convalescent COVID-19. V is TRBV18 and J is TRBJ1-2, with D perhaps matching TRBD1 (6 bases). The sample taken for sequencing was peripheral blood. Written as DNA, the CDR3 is TGTGCCAGCTCGCCGACAGGAGCTAACTATGGCTACACCTTC. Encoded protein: CASSPTGANYGYTF.